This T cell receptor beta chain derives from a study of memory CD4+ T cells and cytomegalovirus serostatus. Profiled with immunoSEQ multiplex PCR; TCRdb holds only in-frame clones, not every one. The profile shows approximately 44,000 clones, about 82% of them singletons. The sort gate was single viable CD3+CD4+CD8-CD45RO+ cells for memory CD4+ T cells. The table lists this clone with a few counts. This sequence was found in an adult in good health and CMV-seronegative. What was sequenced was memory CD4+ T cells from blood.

The CDR3 coding sequence is TGTGCCAGCTCACCGGGAGAAGACACCGGGGAGCTGTTTTTT. As protein: CASSPGEDTGELFF. The chain uses TRBV18 and TRBJ2-2, with TRBD2 as a possible D gene (5 bases). The germline V and J ends were trimmed by 3 bases and 3 bases, with 8 bases remaining between them. Germline CDR1 reads KGHSH; CDR2 reads LQKENI. The CDR3 covers 14 residues. Filled out from reference TRBV18 and TRBJ2-2, the complete variable domain reads NAGVMQNPRHLVRRRGQEARLRCSPMKGHSHVYWYRQLPEEGLKFMVYLQKENIIDESGMPKERFSAEFPKEGPSILRIQQVVRGDSAAYFCASSPGEDTGELFFGEGSRLTVL.